Listed below are T cell receptor beta chains from one sample, sequenced in a study of cytomegalovirus exposure and HLA in healthy donors. Produced via immunoSEQ multiplex PCR; TCRdb's table is partial and in-frame only. Of around 190,000 clones detected, roughly 80% appear once; the ten largest clones hold 2.4%. The sample taken for sequencing was PBMCs. All receptors derive from a man between 60 and 75 years old in good health and CMV-seronegative. Each CDR3 is given with its conserved first and last residue. A D gene is named only where the DNA matches it firmly. Part of the rows lack a size; the others show once, few, many or a class for expanded clones.

d_gene,len,abundance,v_gene,j_gene,CDR3aa,CDR3nt
TRBD1,13,NA,TRBV7-3,TRBJ2-3,CASGGQGTGFTYF,TGTGCCAGCGGTGGACAGGGGACCGGGTTTACGTATTTT
NA,13,NA,TRBV10-3,TRBJ2-7,CAITARASDEQYF,TGTGCCATCACGGCTAGAGCGTCCGACGAGCAGTACTTC
NA,13,NA,TRBV29-1,TRBJ1-1,CSVTSGGDTEAFF,TGCAGCGTCACGTCGGGGGGAGACACTGAAGCTTTCTTT
NA,16,NA,TRBV7-8,TRBJ2-3,CASSFRRTAGTDTQYF,TGTGCCAGCAGCTTTCGAAGGACGGCAGGGACAGATACGCAGTATTTT
TRBD2,16,NA,TRBV6-6,TRBJ2-1,CASSGTSGTNYNEQFF,TGTGCCAGCAGTGGGACTAGCGGGACTAATTACAATGAGCAGTTCTTC
NA,16,few,TRBV28,TRBJ2-3,CASSYLTGASTDTQYF,TGTGCCAGCAGTTACTTAACGGGAGCGTCCACAGATACGCAGTATTTT
TRBD1,14,NA,TRBV25-1,TRBJ1-1,CASSNRQGFAEAFF,TGTGCCAGCAGTAACCGACAGGGCTTCGCTGAAGCTTTCTTT
TRBD2,15,NA,TRBV7-7,TRBJ2-3,CASSRTSGRTDTQYF,TGTGCCAGCAGCCGGACTAGCGGGAGGACAGATACGCAGTATTTT
NA,14,few,TRBV5-1,TRBJ2-3,CASNAGLSTDTQYF,TGCGCCAGCAATGCGGGACTTAGCACAGATACGCAGTATTTT
NA,15,NA,TRBV6-5,TRBJ2-7,CASAVSLGADPEQYF,TGTGCCAGCGCGGTTTCTCTTGGGGCGGATCCCGAGCAGTACTTC
NA,15,NA,TRBV27,TRBJ1-3,CASSLSSGSGNTIYF,TGTGCCAGCAGTTTATCTTCAGGATCTGGAAACACCATATATTTT
TRBD2,15,NA,TRBV7-8,TRBJ2-2,CASSASGGNTGELFF,TGTGCCAGCAGCGCTAGCGGGGGCAACACCGGGGAGCTGTTTTTT
NA,14,NA,TRBV4-3,TRBJ2-1,CASSQALVAAEQFF,TGCGCCAGCAGCCAAGCGCTAGTAGCAGCTGAGCAGTTCTTC
NA,15,once,TRBV2,TRBJ1-5,CASSIGAMSNQPQHF,TGTGCCAGCAGTATAGGGGCTATGAGCAATCAGCCCCAGCATTTT
NA,15,NA,TRBV12-2,TRBJ1-1,CASRSPRGTRNEAFF,TGTGCAAGTCGCTCCCCGCGGGGCACTAGGAATGAAGCTTTCTTT
TRBD2,17,NA,TRBV28,TRBJ2-7,CASSLIGLAGVSYEQYF,TGTGCCAGCAGTTTAATAGGACTAGCGGGAGTTAGCTACGAGCAGTACTTC
TRBD2,16,NA,TRBV5-1,TRBJ2-5,CASRSGTSGLRETQYF,TGCGCCAGCAGGTCCGGGACTAGCGGCCTCCGGGAGACCCAGTACTTC
TRBD2,15,NA,TRBV7-2,TRBJ2-1,CASSLASGSHNEQFF,TGTGCCAGCAGCTTGGCTAGCGGGAGTCACAATGAGCAGTTCTTC
TRBD1,18,NA,TRBV13,TRBJ1-2,CASSLSRDSLYGRYGYTF,TGTGCCAGCAGCTTATCCCGGGACAGCCTATATGGACGCTATGGCTACACCTTC
NA,13,NA,TRBV30,TRBJ2-6,CAWRQGVTNVLTF,TGTGCCTGGAGGCAAGGGGTTACCAACGTCCTGACTTTC
NA,16,NA,TRBV23-1,TRBJ2-1,CASSSSGVPNYNEQFF,TGCGCCAGCAGTTCCTCGGGGGTCCCCAACTACAATGAGCAGTTCTTC
NA,13,NA,TRBV5-1,TRBJ1-4,CASSLGGNEKLFF,TGCGCCAGCAGCCTCGGAGGGAATGAAAAACTGTTTTTT
TRBD2,14,NA,TRBV7-9,TRBJ2-7,CASSFQLAGGEQYF,TGTGCCAGCAGCTTCCAGCTAGCGGGAGGCGAGCAGTACTTC
NA,14,NA,TRBV6-6,TRBJ2-3,CASSYLDSQDTQYF,TGTGCCAGCAGTTACCTGGACAGTCAAGATACGCAGTATTTT
TRBD1,15,once,TRBV5-1,TRBJ1-5,CASSLGQGANQPQHF,TGCGCCAGCAGCTTAGGACAGGGGGCGAATCAGCCCCAGCATTTT
NA,15,NA,TRBV7-2,TRBJ2-6,CASRRTASGANVLTF,TGTGCCAGCAGACGGACAGCCTCTGGGGCCAACGTCCTGACTTTC
NA,16,NA,TRBV19,TRBJ1-2,CASSMLSGVYDYGYTF,TGTGCCAGTAGTATGTTGTCGGGGGTCTACGACTATGGCTACACCTTC
TRBD1,14,NA,TRBV6-5,TRBJ1-2,CASRPGTGVYGYTF,TGTGCCAGCAGGCCCGGGACAGGGGTCTATGGCTACACCTTC
NA,14,NA,TRBV7-2,TRBJ2-1,CASSLDRGAGEQFF,TGTGCCAGCAGCTTAGATCGGGGTGCTGGTGAGCAGTTCTTC
NA,16,NA,TRBV6-5,TRBJ2-3,CASSYSVQEGTDTQYF,TGTGCCAGCAGTTACTCGGTACAGGAAGGCACAGATACGCAGTATTTT
NA,13,NA,TRBV28,TRBJ2-2,CASSLSQAGELFF,TGTGCCAGCAGTTTATCCCAGGCCGGGGAGCTGTTTTTT
TRBD1,15,NA,TRBV6-5,TRBJ1-2,CASSYGGQGAVGYTF,TGTGCCAGCAGTTACGGCGGACAGGGGGCTGTCGGCTACACCTTC
TRBD1,14,NA,TRBV5-1,TRBJ1-1,CASSWGQGDTEAFF,TGCGCCAGCAGCTGGGGACAGGGAGACACTGAAGCTTTCTTT
NA,16,NA,TRBV28,TRBJ1-4,CASSSPGGGKREKLFF,TGTGCCAGCAGCTCCCCTGGTGGGGGGAAACGTGAAAAACTGTTTTTT
NA,13,NA,TRBV4-1,TRBJ1-1,CASSQVLLGGAFF,TGCGCCAGCAGCCAAGTTCTTCTGGGGGGAGCTTTCTTT
TRBD1,13,once,TRBV19,TRBJ1-2,CASNEDRGSGYTF,TGTGCCAGTAATGAGGACAGGGGTTCTGGCTACACCTTC
TRBD1,15,NA,TRBV5-1,TRBJ1-6,CASSLAGTGDSPLHF,TGCGCCAGCAGCTTGGCCGGGACAGGGGATTCACCCCTCCACTTT
TRBD2,16,NA,TRBV9,TRBJ2-5,CASTQGLGGGQETQYF,TGTGCCAGCACCCAGGGACTAGGAGGGGGTCAAGAGACCCAGTACTTC
TRBD1,14,NA,TRBV5-1,TRBJ2-7,CASSSTGGSYEQYF,TGCGCCAGCAGCTCGACAGGGGGTTCCTACGAGCAGTACTTC
NA,12,NA,TRBV19,TRBJ1-1,CASTYRVGEAFF,TGTGCCAGTACCTACAGGGTAGGAGAAGCTTTCTTT
NA,12,NA,TRBV7-9,TRBJ1-1,CSSSRENTEAFF,TGTTCCAGCAGCAGAGAGAACACTGAAGCTTTCTTT
TRBD1,16,NA,TRBV4-2,TRBJ1-2,CASSQELVDRGLGYTF,TGTGCCAGCAGCCAAGAGCTCGTGGACAGGGGGCTTGGCTACACCTTC
TRBD1,17,once,TRBV9,TRBJ2-3,CASSVAVGDRSLDTQYF,TGTGCCAGCAGCGTAGCCGTCGGGGACAGGAGCTTGGATACGCAGTATTTT
TRBD1,16,NA,TRBV28,TRBJ2-3,CASSLSPGQPTDTQYF,TGTGCCAGCAGTTTATCCCCGGGACAGCCCACAGATACGCAGTATTTT
TRBD1,16,NA,TRBV4-1,TRBJ1-6,CASSQDEGQGLSPLHF,TGCGCCAGCAGCCAAGACGAGGGACAGGGTTTATCACCCCTCCACTTT
TRBD1,13,NA,TRBV5-4,TRBJ2-7,CASSLDDRAEQYF,TGTGCCAGCAGCTTAGACGACAGGGCCGAGCAGTACTTC
TRBD2,16,NA,TRBV19,TRBJ2-2,CASSIASGRGTGELFF,TGTGCCAGTAGTATTGCTAGCGGGAGGGGGACCGGGGAGCTGTTTTTT
NA,15,NA,TRBV5-1,TRBJ1-2,CASSLQTGTHYGYPF,TGCGCCAGCAGCTTGCAGACAGGTACCCACTATGGCTACCCCTTC
NA,12,NA,TRBV27,TRBJ2-7,CASTELHPEQYF,TGTGCCAGCACCGAACTGCATCCCGAGCAGTACTTC
TRBD2,16,few,TRBV5-4,TRBJ2-3,CASSLDGRPSTDTQYF,TGTGCCAGCAGCCTGGACGGGAGGCCTAGCACAGATACGCAGTATTTT
TRBD1,14,few,TRBV5-1,TRBJ2-7,CASSLQGAAREQYF,TGCGCCAGCAGCTTGCAGGGGGCTGCTAGAGAGCAGTACTTC
NA,17,NA,TRBV10-2,TRBJ1-6,CASSKNRVGSYNSPLHF,TGCGCCAGCAGTAAAAACAGGGTGGGCTCCTATAATTCACCCCTCCACTTT
NA,14,few,TRBV5-6,TRBJ1-1,CASSLDRMNTEAFF,TGTGCCAGCAGTTTAGACAGAATGAACACTGAAGCTTTCTTT